These 18 T cell receptor beta chains were sequenced from one sample in a study of blood T cells in healthy people across ages. A second PCR of 7 to 11 cycles used a sample-barcoded 5' primer and a J-beta primer mix. One entry per CDR3 protein, called by TCRdb with MiXCR from the 5' RACE reads. The sample has about 620,000 distinct CDR3 sequences, 52% seen once. The source material was blood. The source is a woman of 80 years or more in good health.

In its sample, this clonotype was seen many times. This sequence joins TRBV12-5 and TRBJ2-1; tentative D call: TRBD2 (6 bases). Trimming took 6 bases from V and 9 from J, leaving 12 bases between them. The CDR3 runs 12 residues. CDR1 LGHNT and CDR2 FRNRAP come from the germline V gene. The CDR3 sequence: CASGLRGGEQFF. The CDR3 DNA reads TGTGCTAGTGGCCTGCGGGGCGGTGAGCAGTTCTTC.

This clonotype occurred a few times. V usage is TRBV7-2 and J usage is TRBJ1-2; a possible D gene is TRBD1 (6 bases). Germline V gene data show CDR1 as SGHTA and CDR2 as FQGNSA. CDR3 size: 13 residues. The V gene lost 5 bases and the J gene lost 8 bases, with 15 bases spanning the gap. The CDR3 sequence is CASSPSPQGGYTF. In DNA, the CDR3 is TGTGCCAGCAGCCCTAGCCCCCAGGGGGGCTACACCTTC. Complete variable domain (other parts from reference TRBV7-2 and TRBJ1-2): GAGVSQSPSNKVTEKGKDVELRCDPISGHTALYWYRQSLGQGLEFLIYFQGNSAPDKSGLPSDRFSAERTGGSVSTLTIQRTQQEDSAVYLCASSPSPQGGYTFGSGTRLTVV.

This clonotype occurred a few times. This chain connects TRBV20-1 to TRBJ1-5, with a possible D match to TRBD1 (6 bases). Germline CDR1 reads DFQATT; CDR2 reads SNEGSKA (reference sequence). Trimming cost V 5 bases and J 0 bases, with 11 bases left between them. The CDR3 loop spans 14 amino acids. This chain's CDR3 is CSAGGGGSNQPQHF. The CDR3 DNA follows: TGCAGTGCTGGGGGCGGCGGTAGCAATCAGCCCCAGCATTTT.

This rearrangement joins TRBV5-1 to TRBJ1-5; D remains unclear. CDR3 size: 14 residues. V dropped 4 bases and J dropped 2 bases, with 10 bases sitting between them. CDR1 and CDR2 (germline): SGHRS, YFSETQ. CDR3 sequence (DNA): TGCGCCAGCAGCGCCGGCCGAGGCAATCAGCCCCAGCATTTT. Its translation: CASSAGRGNQPQHF. The full variable domain, with the rest looked up from reference TRBV5-1 and TRBJ1-5, is KAGVTQTPRYLIKTRGQQVTLSCSPISGHRSVSWYQQTPGQGLQFLFEYFSETQRNKGNFPGRFSGRQFSNSRSEMNVSTLELGDSALYLCASSAGRGNQPQHFGDGTRLSIL.

The CDR3 reads CASSETSGGAKNIQYF. DNA of the CDR3: TGTGCCAGCAGTGAGACTAGCGGGGGAGCCAAAAACATTCAGTACTTC. V usage is TRBV25-1 and J usage is TRBJ2-4, with TRBD2 matching 12 bases. Losses at the gene ends were 3 bases for V and 0 bases for J; bases not matched to a gene: 0. This CDR3 comprises 16 residues. The V gene's germline CDR1 is MGHDK and CDR2 SYGVNS. Based on the CDR3 plus reference TRBV25-1 and TRBJ2-4, the full variable domain is EADIYQTPRYLVIGTGKKITLECSQTMGHDKMYWYQQDPGMELHLIHYSYGVNSTEKGDLSSESTVSRIRTEHFPLTLESARPSHTSQYLCASSETSGGAKNIQYFGAGTRLSVL.

As for this clonotype: This clone may be a read error of a much larger clone one base away. The V and J genes are TRBV5-8 and TRBJ1-1; D is possibly TRBD1 (5 bases). The CDR3 runs to 15 residues. Trimming left V 3 bases short and J 3 bases short, with 15 bases between. Germline CDR1 reads SGHTS; CDR2 reads YDEGEE. CDR3: CASSYTAGRDTEAFF. DNA for the CDR3: TGTGCCAGCAGCTACACCGCGGGGCGCGACACTGAAGCTTTCTTT. Using reference TRBV5-8 and TRBJ1-1 for the parts outside the CDR3, the full variable domain is EAGVTQSPTHLIKTRGQQATLRCSPISGHTSVYWYQQALGLGLQFLLWYDEGEERNRGNFPPRFSGRQFPNYSSELNVNALELEDSALYLCASSYTAGRDTEAFFGQGTRLTVV.

The CDR3 loop is CASSPTGTNVLTF. CDR3 sequence (DNA): TGTGCCAGCAGCCCAACAGGGACCAACGTCCTGACTTTC. The rearrangement joins TRBV6-2 or TRBV6-3 to TRBJ2-6; maybe TRBD1 (6 bases). Germline V gene data show CDR1 as MNHEY and CDR2 as SVGEGT. V was pared by 6 bases and J by 8 bases, with 11 bases between. The CDR3 has 13 amino acids.

A note on this clonotype: This may come from a read error, since a much larger clone is one base off. The chain has TRBV7-6 and TRBJ2-1; D is perhaps TRBD1 or TRBD2 (5 bases each). The germline V gene encodes CDR1 SGHVS and CDR2 FNYEAQ. CDR3 size: 18 residues. CDR3 sequence reads: CTSSPRAGADSSYNEQFF. CDR3 in DNA: TGTACCAGCAGCCCTAGAGCCGGGGCGGATAGCTCCTACAATGAGCAGTTCTTC.

CDR3 region: CASSFRALSSYNEQFF. The CDR3 DNA follows: TGTGCCAGCAGTTTTCGAGCCCTAAGCTCCTACAATGAGCAGTTCTTC. The chain joins TRBV28 to TRBJ2-1; D unresolved. The CDR3 runs to 16 residues. The germline V and J ends were trimmed by 3 bases and 0 bases, with 12 bases remaining between them. The germline gives CDR1 MDHEN, CDR2 SYDVKM.

As to this clonotype: A much larger clone lies one base from this, so it may be a read error. This chain joins TRBV29-1 and TRBJ2-5; TRBD1 agrees at 12 bases. J was trimmed by 11 bases and V by 7 bases; bases with no gene match: 14. CDR3 size: 14 residues. CDR1 is SQVTM and CDR2 is ANQGSEA in the germline V gene. CDR3 amino acids: CSARGGQGANEQYF. In DNA, the CDR3 is TGCAGCGCAAGGGGGGGACAGGGGGCAAATGAGCAGTACTTC.

The chain recombines TRBV5-1 with TRBJ1-2; D not resolved. V dropped 6 bases and J dropped 0 bases, with 15 bases sitting between them. This CDR3 is 15 amino acids long. Germline V gene sequence: CDR1 SGHRS, CDR2 YFSETQ. In nucleotides, the CDR3 is TGCGCCAGCACGGAGGAAGGAGTTACTAACTATGGCTACACCTTC. This sequence encodes CASTEEGVTNYGYTF.

The chain has TRBV12-3 or TRBV12-4 and TRBJ2-2, with 9 bases identical to TRBD1. V dropped 11 bases and J dropped 0; count of bases not matched to a gene: 7. The CDR3 extends over 15 amino acids. The CDR3 nucleotides read TGTGCCGGGGCGAGGACAGGGGCGAACACCGGGGAGCTGTTTTTT. The encoded protein is CAGARTGANTGELFF.

A remark on this clonotype: This may be a read error: a much more frequent sequence differs by one nucleotide. This sequence joins TRBV29-1 and TRBJ2-3; the D gene is possibly TRBD2 (5 bases). Trimming cost V 7 bases and J 8 bases, with 13 bases left between them. The length of the CDR3 is 11 residues. Germline-derived CDR1 and CDR2 are SQVTM and ANQGSEA. CDR3 residues: CSGRKEGTQYF. The CDR3 DNA follows: TGCAGCGGGAGGAAAGAAGGTACGCAGTATTTT.

J is TRBJ2-3 and V is TRBV5-1; the D gene could be TRBD1 or TRBD2 (5 bases each). Germline CDR1 SGHRS, CDR2 YFSETQ. Between the trimmed V and J ends, which lost 2 bases and 3 bases, there was a span of 10 bases. The CDR3 spans 14 residues. CDR3 amino acids: CASSFGARTDTQYF. CDR3 nucleotides: TGCGCCAGCAGCTTCGGGGCCAGGACAGATACGCAGTATTTT. Full variable domain (remainder filled in from reference TRBV5-1 and TRBJ2-3): KAGVTQTPRYLIKTRGQQVTLSCSPISGHRSVSWYQQTPGQGLQFLFEYFSETQRNKGNFPGRFSGRQFSNSRSEMNVSTLELGDSALYLCASSFGARTDTQYFGPGTRLTVL.

A remark on this clonotype: A much bigger clone sits one base away, suggesting this may be a read error. The V and J genes are TRBV20-1 and TRBJ2-5; D might be TRBD1 or TRBD2, each matching 5 bases. This CDR3 has 12 residues. Germline CDR1 DFQATT, CDR2 SNEGSKA (reference sequence). Trimming took off 3 bases at V and 1 base at J, with 6 bases between the two ends. CDR3 coding DNA: TGCAGTGCTAGCGGGACCCAAGAGACCCAGTACTTC. This encodes CSASGTQETQYF.

The chain employs TRBV27 and TRBJ1-4; perhaps TRBD1 as D (5 bases). Germline lookup yields CDR1 MNHEY and CDR2 SMNVEV (reference sequence). V was cut by 3 bases and J by 7 bases, with 12 bases left in between. This CDR3 is 14 amino acids long. The CDR3 is CASSFSGTPEKLFF. The CDR3 coding sequence is TGTGCCAGCAGTTTTAGCGGGACCCCTGAAAAACTGTTTTTT. Complete variable domain (other parts from reference TRBV27 and TRBJ1-4): EAQVTQNPRYLITVTGKKLTVTCSQNMNHEYMSWYRQDPGLGLRQIYYSMNVEVTDKGDVPEGYKVSRKEKRNFPLILESPSPNQTSLYFCASSFSGTPEKLFFGSGTQLSVL.

The rearrangement links TRBV29-1 to TRBJ2-1; 8 bases align to TRBD1. Germline trimming cut 3 bases from V and 1 base from J; bases unmatched to any gene: 8. The CDR3 has 16 residues. Per the germline V gene, CDR1 is SQVTM and CDR2 is ANQGSEA. In nucleotides, the CDR3 is TGCAGCGTTGAGTCGGGGACAGGAGAATCCTACAATGAGCAGTTCTTC. Protein product: CSVESGTGESYNEQFF.

Remarks on this clonotype: It may be a read error: a sequence one base away is much more abundant. The chain couples TRBV2 to TRBJ1-2; no clear D. The CDR3 runs 12 residues. Germline CDR1 SNHLY, CDR2 FYNNEI. The CDR3 nucleotides are TGTGCCGGCAGTGAGGCCGTGAGTGGCTACACCTTC. Its translation is CAGSEAVSGYTF.